The clone carrying this TCR beta chain was seen just once. The CDR3 is 13 amino acids. Germline CDR1 is SGHNT and CDR2 is YYREEE (reference sequence). With 3 bases removed from V and 7 bases from J, the gap between germline ends came to 13 bases. Clones were sequenced by immunoSEQ multiplex PCR, and TCRdb holds only the in-frame ones, with some missing. Here the sample spans about 61,000 clones, around 87% being singletons. This record comes from a study of control samples from healthy donors and cancer patients. Sequenced: PBMCs. The origin of this receptor is a man aged 60-69 years with colorectal cancer. This chain links TRBV5-4 with TRBJ2-5; the D call may be TRBD1 or TRBD2 (5 bases each). In DNA form, the CDR3 reads TGTGCCAGCAGCTGGGACCCCCAGGGGACCCAGTACTTC. Translating gives CASSWDPQGTQYF.